These 14 T cell receptor beta chains share one sample of origin, sequenced in a study of OX40 agonist ivuxolimab in advanced cancers. Profiled with immunoSEQ multiplex PCR; TCRdb holds only in-frame clones, not every one. The repertoire holds roughly 63,000 clones, with roughly nine tenths as singletons. The sample was CD4+ or CD8+ T cells sorted from blood, taken in a trial of the OX40 agonist ivuxolimab. These receptors were collected from an adult with an advanced solid tumor such as melanoma, head and neck, liver or kidney cancer.

The chain combines TRBV11-2 with TRBJ2-1; D may correspond to TRBD1 or TRBD2 (5 bases each). Between the trimmed V and J ends, which lost 5 bases and 3 bases, there was a span of 11 bases. The V gene's germline CDR1 is SGHAT and CDR2 FQNNGV. The CDR3 runs to 14 residues. CDR3 loop: CASSGRDRYNEQFF. The CDR3 DNA follows: TGTGCCAGCAGCGGCAGGGACCGCTACAATGAGCAGTTCTTC.

This clone was detected once. The chain uses TRBV9 and TRBJ2-5, with 8 bases identical to TRBD2. CDR1 is SGDLS and CDR2 is YYNGEE in the germline V gene. CDR3 size: 14 residues. Trimming removed 3 bases from V and 2 bases from J; junction bases left unmatched: 3. The CDR3: CASSATSVQETQYF. CDR3 bases: TGTGCCAGCAGCGCGACTAGCGTTCAAGAGACCCAGTACTTC. The full variable domain, with the rest looked up from reference TRBV9 and TRBJ2-5, is DSGVTQTPKHLITATGQRVTLRCSPRSGDLSVYWYQQSLDQGLQFLIQYYNGEERAKGNILERFSAQQFPDLHSELNLSSLELGDSALYFCASSATSVQETQYFGPGTRLLVL.

The chain joins TRBV25-1 to TRBJ2-3; 8 nucleotides match TRBD1. Germline loops: CDR1 MGHDK, CDR2 SYGVNS. This CDR3 has 15 residues. Unmatched junction bases numbered 3, after V lost 4 bases and J lost 0 bases. CDR3 residues: CASSGGQDSTDTQYF. The CDR3 DNA reads as TGTGCCAGCAGTGGGGGACAGGATAGCACAGATACGCAGTATTTT.

This clone was seen just once. The V and J genes are TRBV28 and TRBJ1-1; a possible D gene is TRBD1 (5 bases). This CDR3 is 15 amino acids long. V gave up 2 bases and J gave up 2 bases, with 12 bases separating them. CDR1 is MDHEN, CDR2 SYDVKM, per germline. The CDR3 spells CASSLTPQGNTEAFF. DNA of the CDR3: TGTGCCAGCAGTTTAACCCCTCAGGGAAACACTGAAGCTTTCTTT.

In its sample, this clone was seen once. The chain links TRBV7-6 to TRBJ2-1; the D is unclear. The CDR3 is 15 amino acids. The germline CDR1 and CDR2 sequences are SGHVS and FNYEAQ. The V gene lost 4 bases and the J gene lost 8 bases, with 18 bases spanning the gap. The CDR3 sequence: CASSSKERLFDEQFF. The CDR3, as DNA: TGTGCCAGCAGCTCGAAGGAGAGACTTTTCGATGAGCAGTTCTTC.

CDR3 sequence: CASSPKGTGGWNTEAFF. CDR3 nucleotide sequence: TGCGCCAGCAGCCCTAAAGGGACAGGGGGCTGGAACACTGAAGCTTTCTTT. The V gene is TRBV4-1, the J gene TRBJ1-1, with TRBD1 identical over 12 bases. Germline CDR1 and CDR2: MGHRA and YSYEKL. The CDR3 extends over 17 amino acids. The trim removed 4 bases at V and 1 base at J, leaving 7 bases unmatched.

V usage is TRBV27 and J usage is TRBJ2-2; unclear D gene. The V gene's germline CDR1 is MNHEY and CDR2 SMNVEV (reference sequence). The germline V and J ends were trimmed by 0 bases and 9 bases, with 5 bases remaining between them. CDR3 size: 12 residues. CDR3 DNA: TGTGCCAGCAGTTTATCCGGGCGGGAGCTGTTTTTT. Protein product: CASSLSGRELFF.

The chain carries TRBV5-1 and TRBJ2-5; D is perhaps TRBD1 (6 bases). Trimming removed 0 bases from V and 4 bases from J, with 7 bases in between. The CDR3 totals 13 residues. CDR1 is SGHRS and CDR2 is YFSETQ in the germline V gene. CDR3 nucleotides: TGCGCCAGCAGCTTGGTAGGGGGAGAGACCCAGTACTTC. The encoded protein is CASSLVGGETQYF.

This chain joins TRBV25-1 and TRBJ1-1, with a weak D call TRBD1 (6 bases). Germline-derived CDR1 and CDR2 are MGHDK and SYGVNS. The V and J ends lost 6 bases and 6 bases respectively, with 20 bases between them. This CDR3 region has 15 residues. The CDR3, as DNA: TGTGCCAGCAGAAATACCCGGGGCCAGGGGCCTGAAGCTTTCTTT. Encoded protein: CASRNTRGQGPEAFF.

The chain recombines TRBV11-2 with TRBJ2-1; D remains ambiguous. The CDR3 has 12 residues. Trimming cost V 1 base and J 6 bases, with 4 bases left between them. Per germline, CDR1 SGHAT and CDR2 FQNNGV. Here the CDR3 reads CASSLAGNEQFF. The DNA of the CDR3 is TGTGCCAGCAGCTTAGCGGGCAATGAGCAGTTCTTC.

The chain combines TRBV15 with TRBJ2-7, with 13 bases identical to TRBD2. Germline CDR1 reads LNHNV; CDR2 reads YYDKDF (reference sequence). V dropped 1 base and J dropped 6; count of bases not matched to a gene: 0. This CDR3 has 14 residues. The CDR3 DNA reads as TGTGCCACCAGCAGAGGGACTAGCGGGAGCGAGCAGTACTTC. Translation: CATSRGTSGSEQYF. Full variable domain (remainder filled in from reference TRBV15 and TRBJ2-7): DAMVIQNPRYQVTQFGKPVTLSCSQTLNHNVMYWYQQKSSQAPKLLFHYYDKDFNNEADTPDNFQSRRPNTSFCFLDIRSPGLGDTAMYLCATSRGTSGSEQYFGPGTRLTVT.

V usage is TRBV27 and J usage is TRBJ2-2; the D is unclear. From germline, CDR1 is MNHEY and CDR2 SMNVEV (reference sequence). The CDR3 consists of 13 residues. V was cut by 2 bases and J by 1 base, with 2 bases left in between. CDR3 in DNA: TGTGCCAGCAGTTTAATGAACACCGGGGAGCTGTTTTTT. Its protein product is CASSLMNTGELFF.

This clone was seen once. The chain carries TRBV19 and TRBJ1-1, with D possibly matching TRBD1 (5 bases). The germline gives CDR1 LNHDA, CDR2 SQIVND (reference sequence). The CDR3 is 14 residues long. The V end lost 7 bases, the J end lost 0 bases, and 12 bases lay between the germline ends. The CDR3 DNA sequence: TGTGCCAGTATCAAGGCAGGGTTGAACACTGAAGCTTTCTTT. It is translated as CASIKAGLNTEAFF. Based on the CDR3 plus reference TRBV19 and TRBJ1-1, the full variable domain is DGGITQSPKYLFRKEGQNVTLSCEQNLNHDAMYWYRQDPGQGLRLIYYSQIVNDFQKGDIAEGYSVSREKKESFPLTVTSAQKNPTAFYLCASIKAGLNTEAFFGQGTRLTVV.

J is TRBJ2-1 and V is TRBV28; TRBD1 matches 9 bases. J was trimmed by 6 bases and V by 5 bases; bases with no gene match: 5. Germline loops: CDR1 MDHEN, CDR2 SYDVKM. The CDR3 has 14 residues. CDR3 nucleotide sequence: TGTGCCAGCAGTAGGACAGGGGCTGGCAATGAGCAGTTCTTC. Its protein product is CASSRTGAGNEQFF.